This is a list of T cell receptor beta chains from one sample in a study of blood T cell repertoires in COVID-19. TCRdb's copy holds only in-frame clones and misses some; the assay was immunoSEQ multiplex PCR. The sample has more than 85,000 clones; about nine tenths are singletons. What was sequenced was peripheral blood. The receptors shown here come from a young man with acute or convalescent COVID-19. CDR3s include the opening cysteine and the closing phenylalanine or tryptophan. A D gene is named only where the DNA matches it firmly. Not every row has a clone size; where given, it reads once, few, many or a size class.

J | V | D | size | CDR3 | DNA
TRBJ2-2 | TRBV11-2 | TRBD1 | NA | CASSLNRGLGELFF | TGTGCCAGCAGCTTGAACAGGGGTTTGGGGGAGCTGTTTTTT
TRBJ1-6 | TRBV18 | TRBD1 | NA | CASSPIGQDYNSPLHF | TGTGCCAGCTCACCTATCGGACAGGACTATAATTCACCCCTCCACTTT
TRBJ2-1 | TRBV6-6 | NA | NA | CASSHRGLNEQFF | TGTGCCAGCAGTCATAGGGGCCTCAATGAGCAGTTCTTC
TRBJ2-7 | TRBV5-1 | TRBD1 | NA | CASSPPGQGTYEQYF | TGCGCCAGCAGCCCACCGGGACAGGGTACCTACGAGCAGTACTTC
TRBJ2-5 | TRBV5-1 | NA | NA | CASSLAQGPETQYF | TGCGCCAGCAGCTTGGCCCAGGGTCCCGAGACCCAGTACTTC
TRBJ1-1 | TRBV29-1 | TRBD1 | NA | CSVEGQSLREAFF | TGCAGCGTCGAGGGACAGTCCCTCAGGGAAGCTTTCTTT
TRBJ1-5 | TRBV6-5 | NA | NA | CASSSQGNQPQHF | TGTGCCAGCAGCTCCCAGGGCAATCAGCCCCAGCATTTT
TRBJ2-1 | TRBV27 | TRBD2 | NA | CASSFLGLAGNNEQFF | TGTGCCAGCAGTTTCTTGGGACTAGCGGGAAACAATGAGCAGTTCTTC
TRBJ1-6 | TRBV21-1 | NA | NA | CASSKGRGGTGNSPLHF | TGTGCCAGCAGCAAAGGAAGAGGAGGGACTGGGAATTCACCCCTCCACTTT
TRBJ1-4 | TRBV5-4 | NA | once | CASSRKQGLNEKLFF | TGTGCCAGCAGCAGAAAACAGGGTTTGAATGAAAAACTGTTTTTT
TRBJ2-3 | TRBV3-1/TRBV3-2 | NA | NA | CASSHPGTSTDTQYF | TGTGCCAGCAGCCACCCGGGGACTAGCACAGATACGCAGTATTTT
TRBJ1-1 | TRBV5-6 | TRBD1 | once | CASSPTGRNTEAFF | TGTGCCAGCAGCCCGACAGGGCGGAACACTGAAGCTTTCTTT
TRBJ1-2 | TRBV12-3/TRBV12-4 | NA | NA | CASSQGGYGYTF | TGTGCCAGCAGTCAGGGTGGTTATGGCTACACCTTC
TRBJ2-2 | TRBV5-1 | TRBD2 | NA | CASHPGLAGNTGELFF | TGCGCCAGCCACCCGGGGCTAGCGGGAAACACCGGGGAGCTGTTTTTT
TRBJ1-6 | TRBV28 | TRBD1 | NA | CASWDRDSPLHF | TGTGCCAGCTGGGACAGGGATTCACCCCTCCACTTT
TRBJ2-6 | TRBV9 | NA | NA | CASSATGLGANVLTF | TGTGCCAGCAGCGCTACAGGGTTAGGGGCCAACGTCCTGACTTTC
TRBJ1-1 | TRBV6-5 | NA | NA | CASSKTGRAFF | TGTGCCAGCAGTAAGACAGGCCGGGCTTTCTTT
TRBJ1-2 | TRBV27 | TRBD1 | NA | CASSLSRTGALTDGYTF | TGTGCCAGCAGTTTAAGCCGGACAGGTGCTCTGACGGATGGCTACACCTTC
TRBJ1-6 | TRBV5-4 | NA | NA | CASSLGGITGHNSPLHF | TGTGCCAGCAGCTTGGGGGGAATTACAGGGCACAATTCACCCCTCCACTTT
TRBJ1-6 | TRBV27 | NA | NA | CASSSKSRYSFNSPLHF | TGTGCCAGCAGTTCCAAGTCGAGATACTCATTTAATTCACCCCTCCACTTT
TRBJ1-1 | TRBV27 | NA | few | CASGVTEAFF | TGTGCCAGTGGAGTCACTGAAGCTTTCTTT
TRBJ2-1 | TRBV5-1 | TRBD2 | NA | CASSLAPSGSYNEQFF | TGCGCCAGCAGCTTGGCCCCTAGCGGCTCCTACAATGAGCAGTTCTTC
TRBJ2-2 | TRBV27 | NA | NA | CASSLLGGNTGELFF | TGTGCCAGCAGTTTATTGGGGGGGAACACCGGGGAGCTGTTTTTT
TRBJ1-1 | TRBV25-1 | NA | NA | CASSEVSVNTEAFF | TGTGCCAGCAGTGAAGTCTCAGTGAACACTGAAGCTTTCTTT